Below, 6 T cell receptor beta chains from the same sample are listed, as sequenced in a study of regulatory T cells in long-lasting Graves disease. Documented time point: persistent/refractory GD, antithyroid drugs over 5 years with positive TRAb. The TCR library was made from RNA that had been extracted from PBMCs in TRIzol. The authors built TCR beta libraries using iRepertoire HTBI primers and Arm-PCR of CDR3 regions. MiXCR, applied by TCRdb to the multiplex PCR reads, yields one record per CDR3 protein. The sample lists fewer than 450,000 distinct CDR3 sequences; less than 25% were seen once. Sample: peripheral blood mononuclear cells (PBMCs), taken when the disease was refractory, from a patient treated with antithyroid drugs. These receptor sequences come from a female donor with Graves disease.

The V call is TRBV9, the J call TRBJ1-2; D might be TRBD1 (5 bases). The V end lost 3 bases, the J end lost 4 bases, and 16 bases lay between the germline ends. Per germline, CDR1 SGDLS and CDR2 YYNGEE. The CDR3 sequence is 15 residues long. The CDR3 sequence: CASSESSGTVYGYTF. Here the CDR3 DNA reads TGTGCCAGCAGCGAGTCGTCCGGGACGGTCTATGGCTACACCTTC.

This clonotype was found many times. V and J are TRBV2 and TRBJ2-5; D may be TRBD1 (6 bases). This CDR3 contains 13 residues. CDR1 is SNHLY, CDR2 FYNNEI, per germline. Trimming took 6 bases from V and 5 from J, leaving 13 bases between them. CDR3 residues: CASRVQGTETQYF. As DNA, the CDR3 is TGTGCCAGCAGGGTACAGGGTACGGAGACCCAGTACTTC. The full variable domain, with the rest looked up from reference TRBV2 and TRBJ2-5, is EPEVTQTPSHQVTQMGQEVILRCVPISNHLYFYWYRQILGQKVEFLVSFYNNEISEKSEIFDDQFSVERPDGSNFTLKIRSTKLEDSAMYFCASRVQGTETQYFGPGTRLLVL.

This clonotype was counted ten times or more. The V and J genes are TRBV13 and TRBJ2-7; the D call may be TRBD1 or TRBD2 (5 bases each). CDR1 PRHDT and CDR2 FYEKMQ come from the germline V gene (reference sequence). This CDR3 is built from 14 residues. Trimming removed 5 bases from V and 2 bases from J, with 13 bases in between. DNA of the CDR3: TGTGCCAGCAGCCCGGGACCGCAAACCTACGAGCAGTACTTC. It encodes CASSPGPQTYEQYF.

This clonotype was counted only a few times. The rearrangement joins TRBV7-8 to TRBJ1-1, with 7 bases that match TRBD1. Per germline, CDR1 SGHVS and CDR2 FQNEAQ. V shed 5 bases, J shed 6 bases, and the junction held 9 bases outside the gene matches. The CDR3 sequence is 14 residues long. The chain's CDR3 is CASSLGRGPSEAFF. The CDR3 nucleotides are TGTGCCAGCAGCCTGGGTAGGGGGCCCTCTGAAGCTTTCTTT.

This clonotype has a count of ten or more. This chain links TRBV24-1 with TRBJ1-4; D uncertain. The CDR3 sequence is 12 residues long. CDR1 and CDR2 from the germline V gene are KGHDR and SFDVKD. The V and J ends lost 4 bases and 8 bases respectively, with 7 bases between them. The CDR3 loop reads CATSDLDEKLFF. The CDR3 DNA sequence: TGTGCCACCAGTGACCTGGACGAAAAACTGTTTTTT.

This clonotype was observed many times. V usage is TRBV12-3 or TRBV12-4 and J usage is TRBJ2-7, with D perhaps matching TRBD1 (6 bases). The V and J ends lost 3 bases and 5 bases respectively, with 8 bases between them. The CDR3 has 12 amino acids. The CDR3 loop reads CASSLDSDEQYF. For the CDR3, the DNA is TGTGCCAGCAGTTTGGACAGCGACGAGCAGTACTTC.